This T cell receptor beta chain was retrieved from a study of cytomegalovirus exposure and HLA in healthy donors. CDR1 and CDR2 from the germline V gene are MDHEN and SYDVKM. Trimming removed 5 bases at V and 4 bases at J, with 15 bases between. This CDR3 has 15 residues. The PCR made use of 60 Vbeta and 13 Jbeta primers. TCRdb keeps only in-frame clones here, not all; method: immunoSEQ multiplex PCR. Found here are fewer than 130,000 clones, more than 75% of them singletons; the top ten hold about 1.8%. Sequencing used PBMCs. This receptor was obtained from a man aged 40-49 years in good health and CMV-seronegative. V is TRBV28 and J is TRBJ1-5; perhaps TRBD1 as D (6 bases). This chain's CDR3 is CASSPNGQLNQPQHF. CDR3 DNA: TGTGCCAGCAGTCCAAATGGACAGTTAAATCAGCCCCAGCATTTT.